The entry below describes one TCR beta chain. Its antigen is as yet unknown. The read falls 3 residues short of the CDR3 end, and the missing part is taken from the germline J gene. The method was immunoSEQ multiplex PCR; TCRdb's version includes in-frame clones alone and lacks a portion of them. With about 15,000 clones in the sample, the ten largest clones hold roughly 4.5%. All CVID subjects were on immunoglobulin replacement for at least one year. Donors gave roughly 5 to 8.5 ml heparinized peripheral whole blood. This entry comes from a study of T cell clonality in common variable immunodeficiency. Study-wide results and caveats: In common variable immunodeficiency, TCR beta chains reportedly carried fewer deletions and N-nucleotide insertions.

The V segment lost 9 bases and the J segment 0 bases; nucleotides outside the gene matches: 8. Per the germline V gene, CDR1 is MRHNA and CDR2 is SNTAGT. The CDR3 is made up of 15 amino acids. This chain uses TRBV6-4 with TRBJ2-1; 7 bases are shared with TRBD1. The TCR originated in a human donor with common variable immunodeficiency. The sequenced material came from peripheral blood mononuclear cells. The CDR3 bases that were read are TGTGCCAGACGAAGACAGGGATACTCCTACAATGAG. Its translation: CARRRQGYSYNE. The full CDR3 protein is CARRRQGYSYNEQFF.